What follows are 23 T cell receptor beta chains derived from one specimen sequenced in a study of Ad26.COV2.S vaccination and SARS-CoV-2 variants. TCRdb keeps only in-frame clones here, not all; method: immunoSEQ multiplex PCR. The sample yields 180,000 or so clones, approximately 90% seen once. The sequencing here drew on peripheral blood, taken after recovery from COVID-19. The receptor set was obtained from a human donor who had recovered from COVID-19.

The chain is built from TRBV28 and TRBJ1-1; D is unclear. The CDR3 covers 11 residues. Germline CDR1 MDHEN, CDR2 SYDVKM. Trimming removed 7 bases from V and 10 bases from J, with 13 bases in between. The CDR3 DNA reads TGTGCCAGCACCCAACGGGGAAGAGCTTTCTTT. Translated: CASTQRGRAFF.

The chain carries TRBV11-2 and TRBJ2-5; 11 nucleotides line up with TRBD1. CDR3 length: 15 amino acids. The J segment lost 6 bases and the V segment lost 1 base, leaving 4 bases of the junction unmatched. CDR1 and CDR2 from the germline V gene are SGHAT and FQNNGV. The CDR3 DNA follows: TGTGCCAGCAGCTTAGGGACAGGGGGCGGGAAGACCCAGTACTTC. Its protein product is CASSLGTGGGKTQYF.

CDR3 region: CASSLGRADTQYF. The DNA of the CDR3 is TGTGCCAGCAGTTTAGGGAGAGCAGATACGCAGTATTTT. The chain carries TRBV27 and TRBJ2-3, with D perhaps TRBD2 (5 bases). The germline V gene encodes CDR1 MNHEY and CDR2 SMNVEV (reference sequence). CDR3 length equals 13 residues. Between the trimmed V and J ends, which lost 2 bases and 4 bases, there was a span of 7 bases.

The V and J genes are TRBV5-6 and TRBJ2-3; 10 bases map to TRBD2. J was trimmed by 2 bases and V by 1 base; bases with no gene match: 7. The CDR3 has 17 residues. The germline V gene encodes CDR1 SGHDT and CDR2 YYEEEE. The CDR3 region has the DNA TGTGCCAGCAGCTTGAAAACTAGCGGGAAATACACAGATACGCAGTATTTT. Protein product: CASSLKTSGKYTDTQYF. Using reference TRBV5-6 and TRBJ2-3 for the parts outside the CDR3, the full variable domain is DAGVTQSPTHLIKTRGQQVTLRCSPKSGHDTVSWYQQALGQGPQFIFQYYEEEERQRGNFPDRFSGHQFPNYSSELNVNALLLGDSALYLCASSLKTSGKYTDTQYFGPGTRLTVL.

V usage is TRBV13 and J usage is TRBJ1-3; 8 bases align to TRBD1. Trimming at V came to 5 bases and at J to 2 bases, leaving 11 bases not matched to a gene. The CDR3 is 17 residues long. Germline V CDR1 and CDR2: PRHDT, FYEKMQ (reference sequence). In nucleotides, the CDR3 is TGTGCCAGCAGCCCACGGACAGGGTTTGGTCCTGGAAACACCATATATTTT. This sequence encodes CASSPRTGFGPGNTIYF.

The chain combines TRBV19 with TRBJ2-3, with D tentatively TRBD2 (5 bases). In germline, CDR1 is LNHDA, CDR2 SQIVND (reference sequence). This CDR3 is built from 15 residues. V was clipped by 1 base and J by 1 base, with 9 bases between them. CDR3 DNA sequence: TGTGCCAGTAGTATAGCTGGGAGAGGCACAGATACGCAGTATTTT. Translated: CASSIAGRGTDTQYF.

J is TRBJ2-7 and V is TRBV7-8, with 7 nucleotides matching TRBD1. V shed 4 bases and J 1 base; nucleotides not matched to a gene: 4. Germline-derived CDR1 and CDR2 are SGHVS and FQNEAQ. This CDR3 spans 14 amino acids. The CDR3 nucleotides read TGTGCCAGCAGCTACCCGGGACAGTCCTACGAGCAGTACTTC. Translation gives CASSYPGQSYEQYF.

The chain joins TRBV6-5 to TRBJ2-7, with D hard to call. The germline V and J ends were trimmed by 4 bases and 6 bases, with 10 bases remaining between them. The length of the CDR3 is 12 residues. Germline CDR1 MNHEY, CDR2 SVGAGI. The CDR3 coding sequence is TGTGCCAGCAGTTCGCCGGCGAGCGAGCAGTACTTC. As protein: CASSSPASEQYF.

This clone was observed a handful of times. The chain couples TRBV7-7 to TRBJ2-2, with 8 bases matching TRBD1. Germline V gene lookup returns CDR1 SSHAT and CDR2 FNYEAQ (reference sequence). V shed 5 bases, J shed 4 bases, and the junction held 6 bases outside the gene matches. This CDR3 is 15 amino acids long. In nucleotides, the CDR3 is TGTGCCAGCAGCCCGACAGGGGCGGTCACCGGGGAGCTGTTTTTT. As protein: CASSPTGAVTGELFF.

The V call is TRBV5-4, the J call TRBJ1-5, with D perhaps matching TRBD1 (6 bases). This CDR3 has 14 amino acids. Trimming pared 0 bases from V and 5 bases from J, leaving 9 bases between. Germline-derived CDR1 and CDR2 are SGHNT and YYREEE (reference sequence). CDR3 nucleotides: TGTGCCAGCAGCTTGGCAGGGGAGGATCAGCCCCAGCATTTT. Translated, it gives CASSLAGEDQPQHF. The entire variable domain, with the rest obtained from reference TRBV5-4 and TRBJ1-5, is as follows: ETGVTQSPTHLIKTRGQQVTLRCSSQSGHNTVSWYQQALGQGPQFIFQYYREEENGRGNFPPRFSGLQFPNYSSELNVNALELDDSALYLCASSLAGEDQPQHFGDGTRLSIL.

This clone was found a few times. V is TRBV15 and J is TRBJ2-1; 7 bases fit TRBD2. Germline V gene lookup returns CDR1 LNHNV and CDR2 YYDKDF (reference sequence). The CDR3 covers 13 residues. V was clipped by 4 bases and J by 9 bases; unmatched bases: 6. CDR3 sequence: CATSIEGGSEQFF. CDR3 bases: TGTGCCACCAGCATTGAGGGAGGGAGTGAGCAGTTCTTC.

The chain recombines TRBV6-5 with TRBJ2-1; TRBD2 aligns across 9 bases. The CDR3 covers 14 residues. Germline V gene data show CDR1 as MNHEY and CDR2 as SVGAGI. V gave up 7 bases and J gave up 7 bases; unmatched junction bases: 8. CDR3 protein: CASKPGLARNEQFF. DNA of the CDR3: TGTGCCAGCAAGCCAGGACTAGCGCGGAATGAGCAGTTCTTC.

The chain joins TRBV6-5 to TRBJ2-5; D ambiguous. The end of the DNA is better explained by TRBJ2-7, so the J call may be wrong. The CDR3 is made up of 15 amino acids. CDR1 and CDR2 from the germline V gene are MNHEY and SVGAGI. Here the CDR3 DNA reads TGTGCCAGCACCCATAGGAGTGGTGCGGACTACGAGCAGTACTTC. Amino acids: CASTHRSGADYEQYF.

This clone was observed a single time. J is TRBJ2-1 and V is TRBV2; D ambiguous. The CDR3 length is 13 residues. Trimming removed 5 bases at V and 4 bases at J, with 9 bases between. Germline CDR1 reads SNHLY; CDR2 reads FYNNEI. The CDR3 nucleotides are TGTGCCAGCAGTCAAGATACTTACAATGAGCAGTTCTTC. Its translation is CASSQDTYNEQFF.

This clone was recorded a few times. The CDR3 coding sequence is TGCGCCAGCAGCCCGCCCTTAGCGGGAGGCACCGGGGAGCTGTTTTTT. Translating it yields CASSPPLAGGTGELFF. The chain employs TRBV5-1 and TRBJ2-2; 10 bases are shared with TRBD2. Per germline, CDR1 SGHRS and CDR2 YFSETQ. The CDR3 has 16 amino acids. J lost 4 bases, V lost 4 bases, and 7 bases had no gene match.

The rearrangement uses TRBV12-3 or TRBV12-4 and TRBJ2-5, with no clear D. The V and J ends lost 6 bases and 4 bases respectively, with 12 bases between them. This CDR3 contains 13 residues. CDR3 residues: CASSLFSRETQYF. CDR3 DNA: TGTGCCAGCAGCTTATTTAGCCGAGAGACCCAGTACTTC.

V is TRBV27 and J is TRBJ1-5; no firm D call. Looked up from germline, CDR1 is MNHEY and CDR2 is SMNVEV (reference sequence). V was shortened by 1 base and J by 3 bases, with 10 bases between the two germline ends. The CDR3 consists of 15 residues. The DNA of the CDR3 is TGTGCCAGCAGTTTATATGTTTCCCACAATCAGCCCCAGCATTTT. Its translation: CASSLYVSHNQPQHF.

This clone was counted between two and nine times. The CDR3 reads CASSDRTYQPQHF. The DNA for the CDR3 is TGTGCCAGCAGTGACAGGACTTATCAGCCCCAGCATTTT. The rearrangement joins TRBV2 to TRBJ1-5, with no clear D. Germline CDR1 reads SNHLY; CDR2 reads FYNNEI. V was shortened by 3 bases and J by 5 bases, with 8 bases between the two germline ends. The CDR3 length is 13 residues.

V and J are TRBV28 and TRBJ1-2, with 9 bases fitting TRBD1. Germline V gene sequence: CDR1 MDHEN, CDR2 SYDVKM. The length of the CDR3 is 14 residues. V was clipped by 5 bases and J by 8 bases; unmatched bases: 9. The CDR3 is CASSPPGQGWGYTF. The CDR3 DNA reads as TGTGCCAGCAGTCCTCCGGGACAGGGATGGGGCTACACCTTC.

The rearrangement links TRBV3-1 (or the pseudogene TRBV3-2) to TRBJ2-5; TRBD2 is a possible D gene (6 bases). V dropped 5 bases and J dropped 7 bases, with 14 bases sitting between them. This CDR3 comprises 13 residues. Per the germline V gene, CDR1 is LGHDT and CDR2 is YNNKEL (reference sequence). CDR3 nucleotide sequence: TGTGCCAGCAGCAAAGCCGGGACTGGGACCCAGTACTTC. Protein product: CASSKAGTGTQYF.

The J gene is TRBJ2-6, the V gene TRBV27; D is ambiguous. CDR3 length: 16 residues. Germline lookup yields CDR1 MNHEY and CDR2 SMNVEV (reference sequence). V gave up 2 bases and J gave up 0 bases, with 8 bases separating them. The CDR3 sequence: CASSLIVPSGANVLTF. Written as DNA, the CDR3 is TGTGCCAGCAGTTTAATAGTGCCCTCTGGGGCCAACGTCCTGACTTTC.

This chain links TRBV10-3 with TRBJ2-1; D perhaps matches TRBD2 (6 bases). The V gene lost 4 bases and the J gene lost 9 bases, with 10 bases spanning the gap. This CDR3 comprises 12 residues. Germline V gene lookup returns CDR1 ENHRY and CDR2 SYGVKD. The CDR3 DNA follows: TGTGCCATCAGTGGATCTAGCGCTGAGCAGTTCTTC. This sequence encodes CAISGSSAEQFF.

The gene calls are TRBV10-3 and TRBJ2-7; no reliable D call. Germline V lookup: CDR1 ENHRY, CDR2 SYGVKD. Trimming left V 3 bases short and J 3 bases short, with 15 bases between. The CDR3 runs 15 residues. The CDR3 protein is CAISEGLKMSYEQYF. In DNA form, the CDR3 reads TGTGCCATCAGTGAAGGTCTCAAGATGAGCTACGAGCAGTACTTC.